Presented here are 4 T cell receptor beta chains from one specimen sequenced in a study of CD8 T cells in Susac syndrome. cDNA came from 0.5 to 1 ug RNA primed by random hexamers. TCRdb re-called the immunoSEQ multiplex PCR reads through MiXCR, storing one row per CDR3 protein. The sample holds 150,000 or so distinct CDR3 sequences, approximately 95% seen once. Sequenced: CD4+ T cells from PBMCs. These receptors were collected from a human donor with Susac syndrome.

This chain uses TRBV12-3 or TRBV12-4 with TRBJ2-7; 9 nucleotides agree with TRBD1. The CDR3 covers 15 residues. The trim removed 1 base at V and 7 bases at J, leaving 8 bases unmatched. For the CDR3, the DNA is TGTGCCAGCAGTTTAGGGGGACAGGGTCCAGTTGAGCAGTACTTC. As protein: CASSLGGQGPVEQYF.

The CDR3 DNA reads TGTGCCAGCACTCTACAGGACAGACCTAATGAAAAACTGTTTTTT. It translates to CASTLQDRPNEKLFF. V usage is TRBV2 and J usage is TRBJ1-4, with a possible D match to TRBD1 (6 bases). The CDR3 extends over 15 amino acids. The germline V gene encodes CDR1 SNHLY and CDR2 FYNNEI. The germline V and J ends were trimmed by 7 bases and 3 bases, with 15 bases remaining between them.

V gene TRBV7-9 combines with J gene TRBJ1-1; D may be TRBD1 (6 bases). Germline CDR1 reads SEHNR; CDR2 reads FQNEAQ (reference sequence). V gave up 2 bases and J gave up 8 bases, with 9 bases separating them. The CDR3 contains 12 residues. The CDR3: CASSLWTAEAFF. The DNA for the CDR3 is TGTGCCAGCAGCTTATGGACAGCCGAAGCTTTCTTT.

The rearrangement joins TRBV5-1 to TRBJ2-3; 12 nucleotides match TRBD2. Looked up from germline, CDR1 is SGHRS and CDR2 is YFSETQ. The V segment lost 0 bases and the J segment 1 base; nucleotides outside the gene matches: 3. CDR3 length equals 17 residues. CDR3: CASSLGLAGAGTDTQYF. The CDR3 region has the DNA TGCGCCAGCAGCTTGGGACTAGCGGGGGCTGGCACAGATACGCAGTATTTT.